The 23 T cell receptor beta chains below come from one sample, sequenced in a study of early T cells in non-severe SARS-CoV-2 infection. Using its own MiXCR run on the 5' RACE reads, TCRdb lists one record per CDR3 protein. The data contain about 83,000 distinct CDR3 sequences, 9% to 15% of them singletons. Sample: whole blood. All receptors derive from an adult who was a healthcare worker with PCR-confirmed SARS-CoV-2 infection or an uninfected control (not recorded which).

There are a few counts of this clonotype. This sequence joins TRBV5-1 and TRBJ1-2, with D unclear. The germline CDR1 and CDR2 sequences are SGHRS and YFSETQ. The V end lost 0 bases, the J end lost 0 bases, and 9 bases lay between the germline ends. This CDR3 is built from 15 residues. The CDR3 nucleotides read TGCGCCAGCAGCTTGGGGCAGGATCCTAACTATGGCTACACCTTC. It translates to CASSLGQDPNYGYTF.

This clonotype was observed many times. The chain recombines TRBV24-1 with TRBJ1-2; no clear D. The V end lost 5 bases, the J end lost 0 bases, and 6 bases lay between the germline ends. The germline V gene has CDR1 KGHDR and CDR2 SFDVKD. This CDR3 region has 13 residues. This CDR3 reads CATSVSANYGYTF. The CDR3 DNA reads TGTGCCACCAGTGTTTCAGCTAACTATGGCTACACCTTC.

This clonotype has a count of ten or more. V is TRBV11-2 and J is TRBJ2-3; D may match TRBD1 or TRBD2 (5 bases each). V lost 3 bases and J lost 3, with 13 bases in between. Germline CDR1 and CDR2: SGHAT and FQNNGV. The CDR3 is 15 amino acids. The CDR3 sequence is CASSFSGAKTDTQYF. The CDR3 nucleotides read TGTGCCAGCAGCTTTTCCGGGGCGAAGACAGATACGCAGTATTTT.

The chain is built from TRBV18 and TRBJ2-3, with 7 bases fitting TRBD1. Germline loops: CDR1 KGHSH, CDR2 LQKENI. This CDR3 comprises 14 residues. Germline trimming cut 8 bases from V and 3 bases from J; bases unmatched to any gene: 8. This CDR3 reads CASGTTGVTDTQYF. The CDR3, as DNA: TGTGCCAGCGGCACAACAGGGGTGACAGATACGCAGTATTTT.

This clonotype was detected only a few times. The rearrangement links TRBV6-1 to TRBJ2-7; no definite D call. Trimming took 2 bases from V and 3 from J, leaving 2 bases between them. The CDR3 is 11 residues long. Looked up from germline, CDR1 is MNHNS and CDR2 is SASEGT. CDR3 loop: CASSEHYEQYF. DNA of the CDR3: TGTGCCAGCAGTGAACACTACGAGCAGTACTTC.

The CDR3 DNA is TGTGCCAGCTCACCAGGACAGAGGACTGAAGCTTTCTTT. This sequence encodes CASSPGQRTEAFF. The V gene is TRBV18, the J gene TRBJ1-1; possibly TRBD1 for D (6 bases). This CDR3 has 13 residues. The germline V and J ends were trimmed by 2 bases and 5 bases, with 9 bases remaining between them. Germline CDR1 and CDR2: KGHSH and LQKENI.

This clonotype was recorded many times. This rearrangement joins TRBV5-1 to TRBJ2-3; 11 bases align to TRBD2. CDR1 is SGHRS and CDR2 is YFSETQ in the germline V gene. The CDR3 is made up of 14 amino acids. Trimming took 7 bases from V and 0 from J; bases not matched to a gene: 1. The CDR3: CASGTSGSTDTQYF. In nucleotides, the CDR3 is TGCGCCAGCGGGACTAGCGGTAGCACAGATACGCAGTATTTT. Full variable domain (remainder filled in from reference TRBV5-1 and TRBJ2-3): KAGVTQTPRYLIKTRGQQVTLSCSPISGHRSVSWYQQTPGQGLQFLFEYFSETQRNKGNFPGRFSGRQFSNSRSEMNVSTLELGDSALYLCASGTSGSTDTQYFGPGTRLTVL.

CDR3: CSARSMVLDSYEQYF. In DNA form, the CDR3 reads TGCAGTGCTAGAAGCATGGTTCTAGACTCCTACGAGCAGTACTTC. This chain uses TRBV20-1 with TRBJ2-7; D uncertain. V lost 2 bases to trimming and J lost 0 bases, with 14 bases between them. Germline assignment: CDR1 DFQATT and CDR2 SNEGSKA (reference sequence). The CDR3 consists of 15 residues.

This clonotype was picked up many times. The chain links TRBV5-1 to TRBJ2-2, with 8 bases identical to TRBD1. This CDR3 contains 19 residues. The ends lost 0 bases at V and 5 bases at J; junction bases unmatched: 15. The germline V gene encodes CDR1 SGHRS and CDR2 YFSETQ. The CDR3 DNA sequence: TGCGCCAGCAGCTTGGGTCTCAGGGGGCGCGAAAGGAGGACCGGGGAGCTGTTTTTT. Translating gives CASSLGLRGRERRTGELFF. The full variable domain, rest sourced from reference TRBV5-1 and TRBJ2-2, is KAGVTQTPRYLIKTRGQQVTLSCSPISGHRSVSWYQQTPGQGLQFLFEYFSETQRNKGNFPGRFSGRQFSNSRSEMNVSTLELGDSALYLCASSLGLRGRERRTGELFFGEGSRLTVL.

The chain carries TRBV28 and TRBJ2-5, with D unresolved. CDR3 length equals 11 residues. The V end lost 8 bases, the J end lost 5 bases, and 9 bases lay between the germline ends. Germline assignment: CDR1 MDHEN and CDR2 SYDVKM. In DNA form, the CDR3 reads TGTGCCAGCGGAGTTCTGGAGACCCAGTACTTC. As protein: CASGVLETQYF.

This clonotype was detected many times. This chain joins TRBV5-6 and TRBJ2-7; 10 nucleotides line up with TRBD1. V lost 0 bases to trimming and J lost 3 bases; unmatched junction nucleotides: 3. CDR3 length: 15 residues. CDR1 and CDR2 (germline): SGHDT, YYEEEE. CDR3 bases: TGTGCCAGCAGCTTGGTGGACAGGGGGGGCTACGAGCAGTACTTC. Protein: CASSLVDRGGYEQYF.

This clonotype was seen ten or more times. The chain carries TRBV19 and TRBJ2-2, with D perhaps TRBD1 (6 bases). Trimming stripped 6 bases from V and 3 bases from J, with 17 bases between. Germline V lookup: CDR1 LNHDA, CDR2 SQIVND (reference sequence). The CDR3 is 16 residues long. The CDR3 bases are TGTGCCAGTAGGATCCTACTAGGGGGAGACACCGGGGAGCTGTTTTTT. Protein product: CASRILLGGDTGELFF.

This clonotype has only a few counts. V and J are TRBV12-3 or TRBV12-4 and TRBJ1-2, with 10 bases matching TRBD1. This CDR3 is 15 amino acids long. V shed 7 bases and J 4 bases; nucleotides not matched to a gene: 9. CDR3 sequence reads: CASTYSGTGAYGYTF. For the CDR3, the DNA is TGTGCCAGCACCTATTCCGGGACAGGGGCCTATGGCTACACCTTC.

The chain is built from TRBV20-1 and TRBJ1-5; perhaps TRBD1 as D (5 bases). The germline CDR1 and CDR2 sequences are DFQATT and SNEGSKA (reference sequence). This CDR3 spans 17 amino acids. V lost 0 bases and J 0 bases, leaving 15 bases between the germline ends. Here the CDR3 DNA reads TGCAGTGCTAGAGATATCCGACAGCCACATAGCAATCAGCCCCAGCATTTT. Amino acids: CSARDIRQPHSNQPQHF.

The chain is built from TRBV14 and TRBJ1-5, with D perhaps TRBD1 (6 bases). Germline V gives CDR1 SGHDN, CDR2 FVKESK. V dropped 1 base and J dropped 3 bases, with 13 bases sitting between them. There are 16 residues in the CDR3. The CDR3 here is CASSQGRGPHNQPQHF. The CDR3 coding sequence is TGTGCCAGCAGCCAAGGCCGGGGGCCACACAATCAGCCCCAGCATTTT.

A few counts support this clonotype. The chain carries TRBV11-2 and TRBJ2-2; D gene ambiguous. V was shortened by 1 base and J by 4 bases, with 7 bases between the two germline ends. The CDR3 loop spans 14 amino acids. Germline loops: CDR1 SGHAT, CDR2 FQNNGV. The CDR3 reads CASSLVSRTGELFF. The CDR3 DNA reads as TGTGCCAGCAGCTTAGTTTCCCGCACCGGGGAGCTGTTTTTT.

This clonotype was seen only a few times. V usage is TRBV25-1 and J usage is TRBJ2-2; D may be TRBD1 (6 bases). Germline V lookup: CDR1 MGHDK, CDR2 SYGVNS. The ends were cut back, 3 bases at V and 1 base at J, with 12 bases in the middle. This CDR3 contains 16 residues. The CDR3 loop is CASSDWGQENTGELFF. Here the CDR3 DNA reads TGTGCCAGCAGTGATTGGGGGCAGGAGAACACCGGGGAGCTGTTTTTT.

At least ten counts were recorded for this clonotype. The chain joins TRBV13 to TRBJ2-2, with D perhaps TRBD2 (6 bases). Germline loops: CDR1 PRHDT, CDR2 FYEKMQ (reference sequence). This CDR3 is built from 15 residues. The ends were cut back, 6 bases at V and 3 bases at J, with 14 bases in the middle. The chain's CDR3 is CASRSTGEYTGELFF. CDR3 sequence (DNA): TGTGCCAGCAGATCGACGGGGGAGTACACCGGGGAGCTGTTTTTT.

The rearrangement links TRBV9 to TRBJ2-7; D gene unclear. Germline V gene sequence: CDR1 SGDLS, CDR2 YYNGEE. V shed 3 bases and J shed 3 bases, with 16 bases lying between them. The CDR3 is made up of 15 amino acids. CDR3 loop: CASSASPGPDYEQYF. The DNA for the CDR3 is TGTGCCAGCAGCGCATCTCCAGGACCGGACTACGAGCAGTACTTC.

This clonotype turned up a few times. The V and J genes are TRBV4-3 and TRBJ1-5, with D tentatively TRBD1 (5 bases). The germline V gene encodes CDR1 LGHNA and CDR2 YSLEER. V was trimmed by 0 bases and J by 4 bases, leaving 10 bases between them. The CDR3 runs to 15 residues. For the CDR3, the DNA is TGCGCCAGCAGCCAAGATCTGGGGGGAAATCAGCCCCAGCATTTT. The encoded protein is CASSQDLGGNQPQHF.

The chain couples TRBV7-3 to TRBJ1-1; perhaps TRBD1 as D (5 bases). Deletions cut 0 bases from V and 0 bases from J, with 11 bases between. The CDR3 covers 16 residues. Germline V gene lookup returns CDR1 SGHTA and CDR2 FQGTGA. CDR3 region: CASSLTHRIMNTEAFF. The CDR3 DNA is TGTGCCAGCAGCTTAACCCACAGGATAATGAACACTGAAGCTTTCTTT.

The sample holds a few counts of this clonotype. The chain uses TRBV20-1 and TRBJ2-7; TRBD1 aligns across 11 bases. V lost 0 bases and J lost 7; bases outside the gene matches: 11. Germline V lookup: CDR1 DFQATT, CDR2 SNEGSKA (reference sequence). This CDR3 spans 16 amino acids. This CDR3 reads CSARDRIGQGAEEQYF. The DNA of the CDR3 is TGCAGTGCTAGAGATAGGATTGGACAGGGGGCGGAAGAGCAGTACTTC.

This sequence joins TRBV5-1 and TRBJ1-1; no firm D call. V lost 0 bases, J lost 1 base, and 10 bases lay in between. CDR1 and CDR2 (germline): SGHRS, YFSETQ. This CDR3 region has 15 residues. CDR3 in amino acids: CASSLAAGTNTEAFF. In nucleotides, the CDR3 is TGCGCCAGCAGCTTGGCGGCGGGAACGAACACTGAAGCTTTCTTT.